This entry describes one TCR beta chain. Its antigen remains undetermined. Per-base qualities were not stored, and no clone one base away is much larger. The data originate from a study of T cell changes during pregnancy in multiple sclerosis (dated by TCRdb to about 2019). With respect to the entire study: In women with multiple sclerosis, the researchers looked at how the T cell repertoire shifted as pregnancy progressed.

The method was the immunoSEQ multiplex PCR assay. TCRdb's version of the immuneACCESS table is confined to in-frame rearrangements and falls short of the full clone set. An unresolved V gene accounts for under half of the shortfall where checked; the remainder is of unknown origin. The sample includes about 31,000 clones, with 85% to 90% observed a single time. The top ten hold approximately 0.74% of the sample. Including the terminal cysteine and phenylalanine, the CDR3 comprises 16 residues. The retained sequence is limited to the CDR3, 48 bases, with the frame set at the first base. CDR1 SGHRS and CDR2 YFSETQ are derived from the germline V gene. Trimmed from V: 3 bases; trimmed from J: 3 bases; junction bases lacking a gene match: 6.

The sequencing here drew on CD4+ T cells from peripheral blood mononuclear cells, taken in the first trimester of pregnancy. The V and J genes are TRBV5-1 and TRBJ2-1, and 10 junction bases match TRBD2. The TCR originated in a female donor in good health, enrolled as a control in a pregnancy study. The CDR3 protein: CASSSKSGGVYNEQFF. The nucleotides read TGCGCCAGCAGCTCAAAAAGCGGGGGGGTCTACAATGAGCAGTTCTTC.